The 20 T cell receptor beta chains listed next were all sequenced from one sample in a study of blood T cell repertoires in COVID-19. The protocol was immunoSEQ multiplex PCR, while the TCRdb copy is restricted to in-frame clones and leaves out a portion. The table shows about 93,000 clones, with 89% occurring only once. The sequenced sample was peripheral blood. The receptors were sampled from a man between 60 and 70 years old with COVID-19, enrolled during active disease.

V is TRBV5-4 and J is TRBJ2-1; TRBD2 aligns across 13 bases. The V gene end was trimmed by 3 bases and the J gene end by 8 bases; junction bases not matched to a gene: 5. This CDR3 spans 15 amino acids. Germline V gene lookup returns CDR1 SGHNT and CDR2 YYREEE (reference sequence). This chain's CDR3 is CASSSRTSGSDEQFF. The DNA for the CDR3 is TGTGCCAGCAGCTCGAGGACTAGCGGGAGCGATGAGCAGTTCTTC.

V is TRBV2 and J is TRBJ1-1, with a possible D match to TRBD1 (5 bases). The CDR3 length is 13 residues. Trimming stripped 10 bases from V and 7 bases from J, with 19 bases between. Per germline, CDR1 SNHLY and CDR2 FYNNEI. The CDR3 is CATSGSYTGEAFF. CDR3 bases: TGTGCCACATCGGGCTCTTATACAGGTGAAGCTTTCTTT.

The chain combines TRBV27 with TRBJ2-7; D might be TRBD2 (6 bases). CDR3 size: 16 residues. Germline loops: CDR1 MNHEY, CDR2 SMNVEV (reference sequence). Trimming pared 8 bases from V and 3 bases from J, leaving 23 bases between. The CDR3 bases are TGTGCCAGCCCGAGGGCCGATGGAGGGAGAAACTACGAGCAGTACTTC. This encodes CASPRADGGRNYEQYF.

This clone came up a few times. The gene calls are TRBV7-2 and TRBJ2-7; 9 bases align to TRBD2. The CDR3 loop spans 14 amino acids. From germline, CDR1 is SGHTA and CDR2 FQGNSA. The V gene end was trimmed by 4 bases and the J gene end by 0 bases; junction bases not matched to a gene: 1. The CDR3 here is CASSSLAGSYEQYF. In DNA, the CDR3 is TGTGCCAGCAGCTCACTAGCGGGCTCCTACGAGCAGTACTTC.

V is TRBV24-1 and J is TRBJ2-7; D is unclear. Trimming took 4 bases from V and 0 from J, leaving 18 bases between them. Germline CDR1 reads KGHDR; CDR2 reads SFDVKD. This CDR3 is 17 amino acids long. The CDR3 DNA is TGTGCCACCAGTGACCGCCTACAGAACCTTAGCTCCTACGAGCAGTACTTC. Its protein product is CATSDRLQNLSSYEQYF.

The rearrangement uses TRBV7-9 and TRBJ1-1; no definite D call. The CDR3 totals 14 residues. CDR1 and CDR2 from the germline V gene are SEHNR and FQNEAQ (reference sequence). V was cut by 5 bases and J by 6 bases, with 16 bases left in between. The CDR3: CASSQIQISSEAFF. CDR3 coding DNA: TGTGCCAGCAGCCAAATCCAGATTTCCTCTGAAGCTTTCTTT.

The chain recombines TRBV24-1 with TRBJ2-5, with a weak D call TRBD1 (5 bases). CDR3 size: 15 residues. Trimming left V 3 bases short and J 2 bases short, with 12 bases between. CDR1 and CDR2 from the germline V gene are KGHDR and SFDVKD. CDR3 amino acids: CATSDRVRAQETQYF. The CDR3 DNA sequence: TGTGCCACCAGTGATCGTGTCAGGGCACAAGAGACCCAGTACTTC.

J is TRBJ2-5 and V is TRBV11-3; 7 bases align to TRBD1. The CDR3 runs to 12 residues. Germline assignment: CDR1 SGHNT and CDR2 YENEEA. After removal of 10 bases from V and 3 bases from J, the junction contained 5 bases not matched to a gene. The CDR3 region has the DNA TGTGCCATCCGGCAGGGGGAAGAGACCCAGTACTTC. Translation gives CAIRQGEETQYF. Together with reference TRBV11-3 and TRBJ2-5, the CDR3 gives the full variable domain: EAGVVQSPRYKIIEKKQPVAFWCNPISGHNTLYWYLQNLGQGPELLIRYENEEAVDDSQLPKDRFSAERLKGVDSTLKIQPAELGDSAVYLCAIRQGEETQYFGPGTRLLVL.

The chain employs TRBV24-1 and TRBJ2-1; TRBD2 agrees at 11 bases. The CDR3 totals 14 residues. Per germline, CDR1 KGHDR and CDR2 SFDVKD. V trimming: 5 bases; J trimming: 10 bases; junction bases outside the gene matches: 6. CDR3 in amino acids: CATSGLAGGIEQFF. The CDR3 nucleotides are TGTGCCACCAGTGGGCTAGCGGGAGGTATAGAGCAGTTCTTC.

The rearrangement uses TRBV24-1 and TRBJ2-5; 8 bases are shared with TRBD1. Germline CDR1 KGHDR, CDR2 SFDVKD. The CDR3 is 15 amino acids. V shed 9 bases, J shed 2 bases, and the junction held 10 bases outside the gene matches. CDR3 region: CATGLYGQGQETQYF. CDR3 DNA sequence: TGTGCCACCGGACTTTATGGACAGGGTCAAGAGACCCAGTACTTC.

This clone was detected a few times. This chain links TRBV19 with TRBJ1-2; D is possibly TRBD1 (5 bases). This CDR3 comprises 12 residues. V was trimmed by 6 bases and J by 7 bases, leaving 12 bases between them. The germline V gene encodes CDR1 LNHDA and CDR2 SQIVND (reference sequence). The CDR3 nucleotides are TGTGCCAGTAGCGGGGGTTCATTTGGCTACACCTTC. This sequence encodes CASSGGSFGYTF.

This chain connects TRBV28 to TRBJ2-7, with TRBD1 identical over 7 bases. V trimming: 8 bases; J trimming: 0 bases; junction bases outside the gene matches: 7. Germline V gene sequence: CDR1 MDHEN, CDR2 SYDVKM. This CDR3 has 14 residues. DNA of the CDR3: TGTGCCAGCCACGACAGGGTGGGCTCCTACGAGCAGTACTTC. Translation gives CASHDRVGSYEQYF.

This chain joins TRBV9 and TRBJ1-2; TRBD1 agrees at 9 bases. Germline V gene data show CDR1 as SGDLS and CDR2 as YYNGEE. The length of the CDR3 is 16 residues. V was pared by 3 bases and J by 4 bases, with 10 bases of the junction left unmatched. CDR3 loop: CASSGYRGPNSYGYTF. The DNA for the CDR3 is TGTGCCAGCAGCGGATACAGGGGGCCAAACTCCTATGGCTACACCTTC.

The chain carries TRBV19 and TRBJ1-2; no clear D gene. Germline V gene data show CDR1 as LNHDA and CDR2 as SQIVND (reference sequence). This CDR3 is built from 13 residues. V was cut by 7 bases and J by 4 bases, with 13 bases left in between. CDR3 residues: CASTQAPPYGYTF. CDR3 sequence (DNA): TGTGCCAGTACCCAGGCCCCCCCCTATGGCTACACCTTC.

The chain couples TRBV4-3 to TRBJ2-6, with 11 bases lining up with TRBD2. This CDR3 spans 19 amino acids. CDR1 is LGHNA and CDR2 is YSLEER in the germline V gene. The trim removed 1 base at V and 0 bases at J, leaving 5 bases unmatched. CDR3 sequence reads: CASSQAGLADHSGANVLTF. The CDR3 region has the DNA TGCGCCAGCAGCCAAGCGGGACTAGCGGACCACTCTGGGGCCAACGTCCTGACTTTC.

This chain uses TRBV5-5 with TRBJ2-7; tentative D call: TRBD1 (6 bases). The CDR3 has 14 amino acids. The V gene lost 0 bases and the J gene lost 5 bases, with 12 bases spanning the gap. Germline loops: CDR1 SGHKS, CDR2 YYEKEE (reference sequence). CDR3 region: CASSLAGDIDEQYF. CDR3 DNA sequence: TGTGCCAGCAGCTTGGCAGGGGACATCGACGAGCAGTACTTC.

This clone is categorized as medium-sized. The chain employs TRBV12-3 or TRBV12-4 and TRBJ2-7; a possible D gene is TRBD2 (6 bases). CDR3 length equals 13 residues. V shed 6 bases and J shed 1 base, with 10 bases lying between them. The CDR3: CASRRSGSYEQYF. In nucleotides, the CDR3 is TGTGCCAGCAGAAGGAGCGGGTCCTACGAGCAGTACTTC.

V and J are TRBV3-1 (or the pseudogene TRBV3-2) and TRBJ2-1, with 8 bases lining up with TRBD2. This CDR3 has 15 residues. Germline CDR1 is LGHDT and CDR2 is YNNKEL (reference sequence). J was trimmed by 7 bases and V by 1 base; bases with no gene match: 6. CDR3 region: CASSQAPASGNEQFF. The CDR3 DNA reads TGTGCCAGCAGCCAAGCGCCGGCTAGCGGGAATGAGCAGTTCTTC.

The gene calls are TRBV28 and TRBJ2-5, with 13 bases identical to TRBD2. Germline lookup yields CDR1 MDHEN and CDR2 SYDVKM. Trimming took 2 bases from V and 5 from J; bases not matched to a gene: 14. CDR3 size: 19 residues. The CDR3 loop is CASSLRGLAGDRGGETQYF. The CDR3 DNA reads TGTGCCAGCAGTTTACGCGGACTAGCGGGGGACCGGGGCGGTGAGACCCAGTACTTC. Full variable domain (missing parts from reference TRBV28 and TRBJ2-5): DVKVTQSSRYLVKRTGEKVFLECVQDMDHENMFWYRQDPGLGLRLIYFSYDVKMKEKGDIPEGYSVSREKKERFSLILESASTNQTSMYLCASSLRGLAGDRGGETQYFGPGTRLLVL.

DNA of the CDR3: TGTGCCAGCAGACTCACGGTGAACACTGAAGCTTTCTTT. This gives the protein CASRLTVNTEAFF. The V gene is TRBV14, the J gene TRBJ1-1; D call uncertain. The length of the CDR3 is 13 residues. V lost 6 bases and J 0 bases, leaving 8 bases between the germline ends. The germline V gene has CDR1 SGHDN and CDR2 FVKESK.